This T cell receptor (beta chain) was obtained from a study of T cell responses to AZD1222 COVID-19 vaccine. Second-dose groups at about 4 or about 12 weeks were pooled. The V end was cut by 2 bases, the J end by 6 bases, with 4 bases between. The CDR3 totals 11 residues. Germline V lookup: CDR1 KGHSH, CDR2 LQKENI. Study observations and caveats: Reportedly, nearly half of unique spike TCRs recognized epitopes outside B.1.351/B.1.1.7 mutations. Breadth and depth of Spike-specific TCRs rose after two AZD1222 doses. Repertoire sampling happened only post peak T cell response.

Points on this clone: Its antigen remains unidentified. Other DNA sequences in the sample encode the same CDR3.

Produced via immunoSEQ multiplex PCR; TCRdb's table is partial and in-frame only. The sample has some 110,000 clones, about 85% seen once. This specimen was peripheral blood, taken 28 days after the second AZD1222 dose. The source of this sequence is an adult who received the AZD1222 COVID-19 vaccine. V and J are TRBV18 and TRBJ1-1, with D unresolved. CDR3 protein: CASSPGAEAFF. The CDR3 DNA reads TGTGCCAGCTCACCAGGGGCTGAAGCTTTCTTT.